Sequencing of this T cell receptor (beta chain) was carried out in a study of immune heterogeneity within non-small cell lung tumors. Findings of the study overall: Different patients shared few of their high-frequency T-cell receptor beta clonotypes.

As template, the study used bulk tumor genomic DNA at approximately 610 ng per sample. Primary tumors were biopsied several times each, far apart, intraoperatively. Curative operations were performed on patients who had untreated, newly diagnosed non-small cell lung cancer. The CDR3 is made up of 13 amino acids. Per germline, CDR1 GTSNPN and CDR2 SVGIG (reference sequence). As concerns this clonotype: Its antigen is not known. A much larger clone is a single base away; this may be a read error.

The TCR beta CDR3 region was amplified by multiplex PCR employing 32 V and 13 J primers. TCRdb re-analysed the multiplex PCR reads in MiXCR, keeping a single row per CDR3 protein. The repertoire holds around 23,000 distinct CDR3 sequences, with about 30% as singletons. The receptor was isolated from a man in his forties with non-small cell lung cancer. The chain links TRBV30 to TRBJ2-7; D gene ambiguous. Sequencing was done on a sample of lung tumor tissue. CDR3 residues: CVWSVYRSYEQYF. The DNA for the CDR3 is TGTGTCTGGAGTGTATACCGCTCCTACGAGCAGTACTTC.